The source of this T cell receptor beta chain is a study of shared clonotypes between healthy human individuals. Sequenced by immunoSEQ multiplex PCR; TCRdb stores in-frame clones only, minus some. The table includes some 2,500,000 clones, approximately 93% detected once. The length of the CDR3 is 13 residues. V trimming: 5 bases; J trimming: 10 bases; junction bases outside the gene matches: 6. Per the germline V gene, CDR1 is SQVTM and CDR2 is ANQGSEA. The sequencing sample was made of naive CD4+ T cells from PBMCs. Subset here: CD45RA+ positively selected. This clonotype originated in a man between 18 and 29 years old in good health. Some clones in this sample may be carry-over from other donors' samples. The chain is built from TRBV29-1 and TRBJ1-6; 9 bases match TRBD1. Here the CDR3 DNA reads TGCAGCGTTTCGGGACAGGGAAACTCACCCCTCCACTTT. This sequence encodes CSVSGQGNSPLHF.